Sequencing of this T cell receptor beta chain was carried out in a study of PD-1 blockade in classical Hodgkin lymphoma. Whole-study results and caveats: When nivolumab was started under 1 year after ASCT, patients were excluded.

This CDR3 has 15 amino acids. Germline values: CDR1 SGHRS, CDR2 YFSETQ. Between the trimmed V and J ends, which lost 0 bases and 4 bases, there was a span of 10 bases. Using immunoSEQ multiplex PCR, the repertoire was profiled, and TCRdb retains in-frame clones only, with some absent. The sample includes about 63,000 clones, 88% seen only once; the top ten take about 5.8%. Brentuximab vedotin exposure varied among the patients, all of whom had relapsed after autologous stem cell transplantation. A word on this clone: Antigen: not known.

The sample here was peripheral blood mononuclear cells (PBMCs), taken before the second cycle of nivolumab. The clonotype originates from a human donor with classical Hodgkin lymphoma. The rearrangement joins TRBV5-1 to TRBJ1-4; perhaps TRBD1 as D (5 bases). The CDR3 spells CASSLEGMGNEKLFF. DNA for the CDR3: TGCGCCAGCAGCTTGGAGGGGATGGGTAATGAAAAACTGTTTTTT.